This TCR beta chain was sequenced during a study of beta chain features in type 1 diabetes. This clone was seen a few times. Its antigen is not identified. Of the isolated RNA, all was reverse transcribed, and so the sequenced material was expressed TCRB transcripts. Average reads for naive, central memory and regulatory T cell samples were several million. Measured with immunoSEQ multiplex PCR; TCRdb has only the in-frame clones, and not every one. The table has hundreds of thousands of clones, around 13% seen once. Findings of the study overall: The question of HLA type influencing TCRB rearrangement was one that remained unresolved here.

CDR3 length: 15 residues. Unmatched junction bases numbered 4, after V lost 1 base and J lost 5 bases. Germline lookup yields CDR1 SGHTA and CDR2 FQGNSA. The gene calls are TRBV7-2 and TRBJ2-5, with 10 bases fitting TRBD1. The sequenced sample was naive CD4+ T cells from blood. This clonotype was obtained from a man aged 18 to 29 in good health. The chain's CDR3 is CASSLVGDRGETQYF. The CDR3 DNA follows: TGTGCCAGCAGCTTAGTCGGGGACAGGGGCGAGACCCAGTACTTC.